The present T cell receptor (beta chain) was sequenced within a study of blood T cell repertoires in COVID-19. Study-wide context: Spain, Italy and the United States supplied samples that represented acute and convalescent COVID-19.

Per the study methods: From reference gene primer amplification, estimates of nucleated cell counts were derived. The data were produced by immunoSEQ multiplex PCR, yet TCRdb's version contains in-frame clones alone and is incomplete. The V and J calls and the clone size are those of that table, but D and trimming were determined from the DNA. The sample holds approximately 69,000 clones, approximately 86% seen once. The germline V gene has CDR1 MNHEY and CDR2 SMNVEV (reference sequence). The V gene end was trimmed by 2 bases and the J gene end by 4 bases; junction bases not matched to a gene: 13. The CDR3 sequence is 18 residues long.

The V call is TRBV27, the J call TRBJ2-3; TRBD2 agrees at 9 bases. The receptor was isolated from a human donor in a cohort sampled during active COVID-19. The specimen was peripheral blood. The DNA of the CDR3 is TGTGCCAGCAGTTTAGTCAGGCTAGCGGGGCTGGAGCCAGATACGCAGTATTTT. Translation gives CASSLVRLAGLEPDTQYF.